The clone carrying this T cell receptor beta chain has only one observation. Antigen: not known. The sample is drawn from a study of OX40 agonist ivuxolimab in advanced cancers. In the study overall: Patients enrolled in dose escalation were diagnosed with hepatocellular carcinoma, melanoma, renal cell or head and neck cancer. Study observations and caveats: Among the lowest peripheral clonal expansion occurred in 0.1-3.0 mg/kg partial responders. Which antigen the expanded peripheral T cells recognized is unknown.

Germline V gives CDR1 MNHEY, CDR2 SVGAGI. The V segment lost 8 bases and the J segment 3 bases; nucleotides outside the gene matches: 11. The CDR3 loop spans 15 amino acids. Using immunoSEQ multiplex PCR, the repertoire was profiled, and TCRdb retains in-frame clones only, with some absent. This sample has approximately 13,000 clones, with 75% to 85% found just once. The TCR originated in an adult with an advanced solid tumor such as melanoma, head and neck, liver or kidney cancer. Specimen: CD4+ or CD8+ T cells sorted from blood, collected in a trial of the OX40 agonist ivuxolimab. The rearrangement uses TRBV6-5 and TRBJ2-3; 7 bases are shared with TRBD2. In DNA form, the CDR3 reads TGTGCCAGCCTGCTACAGCGGGGATCGACAGATACGCAGTATTTT. Amino acid sequence: CASLLQRGSTDTQYF.